This passage covers 31 T cell receptor beta chains from one sample sequenced in a study of blood T cell repertoires in COVID-19. Clones were sequenced by immunoSEQ multiplex PCR, and TCRdb holds only the in-frame ones, with some missing. The table has some 72,000 clones, roughly 89% seen once. Sequences were obtained from peripheral blood. Every receptor here comes from a man in his fifties or sixties with active COVID-19.

The chain links TRBV25-1 to TRBJ2-7; 8 nucleotides match TRBD1. The CDR3 runs to 14 residues. Per the germline V gene, CDR1 is MGHDK and CDR2 is SYGVNS. V shed 4 bases and J 2 bases; nucleotides not matched to a gene: 4. CDR3 protein: CASSVGTGPYEQYF. The CDR3, as DNA: TGTGCCAGCAGTGTCGGGACAGGTCCCTACGAGCAGTACTTC.

The rearrangement joins TRBV7-2 to TRBJ1-6, with a possible D match to TRBD1 (5 bases). The CDR3 has 18 residues. Per germline, CDR1 SGHTA and CDR2 FQGNSA. V lost 1 base and J 0 bases, leaving 13 bases between the germline ends. The CDR3 DNA follows: TGTGCCAGCAGCTTAGGGAACAGGATGAGCTCCTATAATTCACCCCTCCACTTT. Protein product: CASSLGNRMSSYNSPLHF.

The V and J genes are TRBV7-9 and TRBJ1-6; D ambiguous. With 11 bases removed from V and 5 bases from J, the gap between germline ends came to 16 bases. The germline V gene has CDR1 SEHNR and CDR2 FQNEAQ (reference sequence). The CDR3 has 14 amino acids. The CDR3 loop reads CALSTGGDNSPLHF. CDR3 coding DNA: TGTGCCCTCAGCACGGGCGGGGATAATTCACCCCTCCACTTT. The entire variable domain, with the rest obtained from reference TRBV7-9 and TRBJ1-6, is as follows: DTGVSQNPRHKITKRGQNVTFRCDPISEHNRLYWYRQTLGQGPEFLTYFQNEAQLEKSRLLSDRFSAERPKGSFSTLEIQRTEQGDSAMYLCALSTGGDNSPLHFGNGTRLTVT.

The rearrangement links TRBV27 to TRBJ2-1, with D maybe TRBD1 (5 bases). In germline, CDR1 is MNHEY, CDR2 SMNVEV (reference sequence). This CDR3 has 16 amino acids. Trimming removed 2 bases at V and 0 bases at J, with 11 bases between. In DNA form, the CDR3 reads TGTGCCAGCAGTTTAGGCAGGGCTAGCTCCTACAATGAGCAGTTCTTC. Its translation is CASSLGRASSYNEQFF.

This clone was seen only once. V usage is TRBV5-4 and J usage is TRBJ2-1; 12 bases map to TRBD2. V shed 3 bases, J shed 6 bases, and the junction held 4 bases outside the gene matches. From germline, CDR1 is SGHNT and CDR2 YYREEE (reference sequence). CDR3 length: 15 amino acids. The DNA of the CDR3 is TGTGCCAGCAGCTCGGGACTAGCGGGCCCCAATGAGCAGTTCTTC. It is translated as CASSSGLAGPNEQFF.

The chain is built from TRBV7-9 and TRBJ2-6, with D hard to call. This CDR3 comprises 15 residues. Germline V CDR1 and CDR2: SEHNR, FQNEAQ (reference sequence). Trimming took 3 bases from V and 1 from J, leaving 7 bases between them. The CDR3 protein is CASSFGESGANVLTF. The CDR3 DNA reads TGTGCCAGCAGCTTCGGAGAGTCTGGGGCCAACGTCCTGACTTTC.

Comment on this clone: Germline and junction disagree at one end, which may indicate a read error. The gene calls are TRBV6-5 and TRBJ1-4, with D maybe TRBD1 (6 bases). CDR3 length: 15 residues. The germline V gene has CDR1 MNHEY and CDR2 SVGAGI. The CDR3 bases are TGTGCCAGCAGCTACTTGGACAGTCAGATTGAAAAACTGTTTTTT. Translated: CASSYLDSQIEKLFF.

This rearrangement joins TRBV7-2 to TRBJ2-7; 7 bases are shared with TRBD1. This CDR3 has 17 residues. CDR1 and CDR2 (germline): SGHTA, FQGNSA. V shed 5 bases and J 0 bases; nucleotides not matched to a gene: 13. CDR3 bases: TGTGCCAGCAGCCCGCGACAGGGAGAGGTCTCCTCCTACGAGCAGTACTTC. This translates into CASSPRQGEVSSYEQYF.

V usage is TRBV4-1 and J usage is TRBJ1-6; 8 nucleotides line up with TRBD1. Germline assignment: CDR1 MGHRA and CDR2 YSYEKL. The CDR3 is 19 amino acids. The V gene end was trimmed by 1 base and the J gene end by 9 bases; junction bases not matched to a gene: 17. DNA for the CDR3: TGCGCCAGCAGCCAAGGAGCAGTCGGCAGGGGGCCCCTTTTTTCACCCCTCCACTTT. Its protein is CASSQGAVGRGPLFSPLHF.

The chain joins TRBV4-2 to TRBJ1-5, with 7 bases that match TRBD1. V lost 2 bases and J lost 7; bases outside the gene matches: 2. The germline gives CDR1 LGHNA, CDR2 YNFKEQ. The CDR3 length is 13 residues. The CDR3 DNA reads TGTGCCAGCAGCCAAAACAGGGGACAGCCCCAGCATTTT. Its translation is CASSQNRGQPQHF.

The chain combines TRBV2 with TRBJ2-1; 9 nucleotides line up with TRBD2. The CDR3 covers 14 residues. The ends lost 7 bases at V and 4 bases at J; junction bases unmatched: 5. The V gene's germline CDR1 is SNHLY and CDR2 FYNNEI. DNA of the CDR3: TGTGCCAGCATCAAGACTAGCGGATACAATGAGCAGTTCTTC. Protein: CASIKTSGYNEQFF.

The rearrangement uses TRBV9 and TRBJ1-2; possible D gene TRBD1, 5 bases. CDR3 size: 14 residues. V lost 3 bases to trimming and J lost 4 bases, with 13 bases between them. CDR1 and CDR2 from the germline V gene are SGDLS and YYNGEE. The CDR3 bases are TGTGCCAGCAGCGGGGGCCCGGGGGGCTATGGCTACACCTTC. Protein product: CASSGGPGGYGYTF.

This rearrangement joins TRBV5-1 to TRBJ1-6; D gene unclear. V was pared by 1 base and J by 8 bases, with 10 bases between. The CDR3 is made up of 14 amino acids. CDR1 is SGHRS and CDR2 is YFSETQ in the germline V gene. This CDR3 is CASSLPGSYSPLHF. The CDR3 DNA sequence: TGCGCCAGCAGCTTGCCGGGGAGTTATTCACCCCTCCACTTT.

The rearrangement links TRBV6-4 to TRBJ1-5; a possible D gene is TRBD1 (5 bases). V was clipped by 7 bases and J by 2 bases, with 18 bases between them. Germline assignment: CDR1 MRHNA and CDR2 SNTAGT. CDR3 length: 16 amino acids. CDR3: CASIRLTGGGNQPQHF. The DNA for the CDR3 is TGTGCCAGCATTCGCCTAACTGGAGGGGGCAATCAGCCCCAGCATTTT.

This chain joins TRBV3-1 (or the pseudogene TRBV3-2) and TRBJ2-7; 12 bases map to TRBD2. The CDR3 spans 16 residues. Germline lookup yields CDR1 LGHDT and CDR2 YNNKEL (reference sequence). V lost 1 base and J lost 5; bases outside the gene matches: 6. CDR3 sequence: CASSQVASGGAHEQYF. The CDR3 DNA follows: TGTGCCAGCAGCCAAGTCGCTAGCGGGGGGGCCCACGAGCAGTACTTC.

V is TRBV11-3 and J is TRBJ2-5; tentatively, D is TRBD1 (6 bases). With 1 base removed from V and 3 bases from J, the gap between germline ends came to 12 bases. This CDR3 is 15 amino acids long. Per the germline V gene, CDR1 is SGHNT and CDR2 is YENEEA. CDR3 DNA: TGTGCCAGCAGCTTAGTAGGCAACAGGGAAGAGACCCAGTACTTC. It encodes CASSLVGNREETQYF.

V is TRBV2 and J is TRBJ2-5; 9 bases line up with TRBD2. The germline V gene has CDR1 SNHLY and CDR2 FYNNEI. CDR3 length: 14 residues. After removal of 5 bases from V and 1 base from J, the junction contained 2 bases not matched to a gene. The CDR3 sequence is CASSKGLAQETQYF. CDR3 in DNA: TGTGCCAGCAGTAAGGGACTAGCCCAAGAGACCCAGTACTTC.

The V and J genes are TRBV5-6 and TRBJ1-5; D is possibly TRBD1 (6 bases). CDR1 SGHDT and CDR2 YYEEEE come from the germline V gene. Trimming pared 2 bases from V and 4 bases from J, leaving 13 bases between. The CDR3 is made up of 15 amino acids. CDR3 sequence (DNA): TGTGCCAGCAGCTTCGGTTGGCAGGGGAATCAGCCCCAGCATTTT. This gives the protein CASSFGWQGNQPQHF.

The chain employs TRBV6-1 and TRBJ2-7, with no clear D. The CDR3 runs to 13 residues. The ends were cut back, 2 bases at V and 4 bases at J, with 9 bases in the middle. From germline, CDR1 is MNHNS and CDR2 SASEGT. The CDR3 sequence is CASSEPPVYEQYF. Written as DNA, the CDR3 is TGTGCCAGCAGTGAACCTCCTGTATACGAGCAGTACTTC.

The rearrangement joins TRBV3-1 (or the pseudogene TRBV3-2) to TRBJ1-5; 7 nucleotides agree with TRBD1. Per the germline V gene, CDR1 is LGHDT and CDR2 is YNNKEL (reference sequence). V gave up 2 bases and J gave up 6 bases; unmatched junction bases: 4. This CDR3 has 14 amino acids. In DNA, the CDR3 is TGTGCCAGCAGCCAAACAGGGGTCACTCAGCCCCAGCATTTT. It specifies CASSQTGVTQPQHF.

V gene TRBV7-2 combines with J gene TRBJ1-4; D might be TRBD1 (6 bases). The CDR3 contains 14 residues. V was pared by 5 bases and J by 2 bases, with 9 bases between. Germline V gives CDR1 SGHTA, CDR2 FQGNSA. CDR3 nucleotide sequence: TGTGCCAGCAGCGCCAGGGGTACTAATGAAAAACTGTTTTTT. Its protein product is CASSARGTNEKLFF.

The chain couples TRBV5-1 to TRBJ2-1, with D possibly being TRBD2 (6 bases). Per the germline V gene, CDR1 is SGHRS and CDR2 is YFSETQ. The ends were cut back, 4 bases at V and 4 bases at J, with 18 bases in the middle. The CDR3 is made up of 16 amino acids. CDR3 nucleotides: TGCGCCAGCAGCCAAGGAGGGGTGGCAGGGTACAATGAGCAGTTCTTC. It encodes CASSQGGVAGYNEQFF.

J is TRBJ1-5 and V is TRBV9; D is unresolved. V dropped 0 bases and J dropped 6 bases, with 10 bases sitting between them. The CDR3 sequence is 14 residues long. CDR1 and CDR2 from the germline V gene are SGDLS and YYNGEE. CDR3 amino acids: CASSVEDRGQPQHF. CDR3 DNA sequence: TGTGCCAGCAGCGTAGAGGACCGGGGTCAGCCCCAGCATTTT.

The rearrangement uses TRBV7-4 and TRBJ1-5, with 7 bases aligning to TRBD1. CDR3 size: 17 residues. From germline, CDR1 is SGHVT and CDR2 SQSDAQ. V shed 4 bases and J 2 bases; nucleotides not matched to a gene: 11. CDR3 protein: CASSSGDREEGNQPQHF. CDR3 sequence (DNA): TGTGCCAGCAGCTCGGGCGACAGGGAGGAGGGCAATCAGCCCCAGCATTTT.

The chain has TRBV5-6 and TRBJ1-1; TRBD1 is a possible D gene (6 bases). Germline CDR1 and CDR2: SGHDT and YYEEEE. This CDR3 has 15 residues. Trimming pared 4 bases from V and 1 base from J, leaving 14 bases between. CDR3 region: CASSVDRLTNTEAFF. In DNA form, the CDR3 reads TGTGCCAGCAGCGTAGACAGGTTAACGAACACTGAAGCTTTCTTT.

This rearrangement joins TRBV27 to TRBJ2-3, with 11 bases fitting TRBD2. The V gene's germline CDR1 is MNHEY and CDR2 SMNVEV (reference sequence). This CDR3 comprises 17 residues. The trim removed 5 bases at V and 8 bases at J, leaving 15 bases unmatched. The CDR3 sequence: CASSPLLAGALKATQYF. The CDR3, as DNA: TGTGCCAGCAGTCCTCTACTAGCGGGAGCCCTGAAGGCTACGCAGTATTTT.

The rearrangement links TRBV7-9 to TRBJ1-3; D call uncertain. From germline, CDR1 is SEHNR and CDR2 FQNEAQ (reference sequence). The CDR3 is 14 amino acids. V lost 1 base and J lost 0, with 4 bases in between. CDR3 amino acids: CASSLDFSGNTIYF. CDR3 bases: TGTGCCAGCAGCTTAGACTTCTCTGGAAACACCATATATTTT. The full variable domain, its missing parts supplied by reference TRBV7-9 and TRBJ1-3, is DTGVSQNPRHKITKRGQNVTFRCDPISEHNRLYWYRQTLGQGPEFLTYFQNEAQLEKSRLLSDRFSAERPKGSFSTLEIQRTEQGDSAMYLCASSLDFSGNTIYFGEGSWLTVV.

The J gene is TRBJ1-4, the V gene TRBV27, with 9 bases that match TRBD1. Germline V gives CDR1 MNHEY, CDR2 SMNVEV (reference sequence). V lost 5 bases, J lost 8 bases, and 6 bases stayed unmatched. The CDR3 sequence is 14 residues long. CDR3 amino acids: CASSPGTGHEKLFF. The CDR3 DNA reads as TGTGCCAGCAGTCCCGGGACAGGGCACGAAAAACTGTTTTTT. The full variable domain, rest sourced from reference TRBV27 and TRBJ1-4, is EAQVTQNPRYLITVTGKKLTVTCSQNMNHEYMSWYRQDPGLGLRQIYYSMNVEVTDKGDVPEGYKVSRKEKRNFPLILESPSPNQTSLYFCASSPGTGHEKLFFGSGTQLSVL.

As regards this clone: Other DNA sequences in the same sample also yield this CDR3. The V and J genes are TRBV7-9 and TRBJ2-3; perhaps TRBD1 as D (6 bases). The germline V and J ends were trimmed by 2 bases and 3 bases, with 9 bases remaining between them. Looked up from germline, CDR1 is SEHNR and CDR2 is FQNEAQ (reference sequence). This CDR3 has 14 amino acids. CDR3 in DNA: TGTGCCAGCAGCTTACAGGGGTCAACAGATACGCAGTATTTT. Amino acids: CASSLQGSTDTQYF.

The chain links TRBV14 to TRBJ1-1; 7 bases are a match to TRBD1. After removal of 6 bases from V and 5 bases from J, the junction contained 6 bases not matched to a gene. Per the germline V gene, CDR1 is SGHDN and CDR2 is FVKESK. The CDR3 spans 13 residues. The CDR3 loop is CASSDREGTEAFF. The CDR3 DNA reads as TGTGCCAGCAGTGACAGGGAAGGGACTGAAGCTTTCTTT.

V usage is TRBV10-3 and J usage is TRBJ1-2; D possibly corresponds to TRBD1 (5 bases). The ends were cut back, 1 base at V and 6 bases at J, with 6 bases in the middle. Germline loops: CDR1 ENHRY, CDR2 SYGVKD. The CDR3 totals 12 residues. CDR3 loop: CAISEYRNGYTF. For the CDR3, the DNA is TGTGCCATCAGTGAGTACAGGAATGGCTACACCTTC.